The 21 T cell receptor beta chains in this list originate from one sample, sequenced in a study of control samples from healthy donors and cancer patients. Some clones are missing from TCRdb's copy, which holds only in-frame ones; the method was immunoSEQ multiplex PCR. The table has about 94,000 clones, about nine tenths seen once. The sequencing input was blood. Receptors originate from a woman aged 18-35 years in good health.

This clone was detected once. The chain employs TRBV7-6 and TRBJ2-5; TRBD2 matches at 10 bases. V shed 2 bases, J shed 7 bases, and the junction held 7 bases outside the gene matches. Germline V CDR1 and CDR2: SGHVS, FNYEAQ. The CDR3 totals 15 residues. The DNA for the CDR3 is TGTGCCAGCAGCTTAAGCACTAGCGGGGTCGGGACCCAGTACTTC. As protein: CASSLSTSGVGTQYF.

This rearrangement joins TRBV7-3 to TRBJ2-2; D gene uncertain. Germline V CDR1 and CDR2: SGHTA, FQGTGA. V dropped 0 bases and J dropped 5 bases, with 10 bases sitting between them. The CDR3 is made up of 15 amino acids. The chain's CDR3 is CASSLTGSQTGELFF. For the CDR3, the DNA is TGTGCCAGCAGCTTAACGGGAAGTCAAACCGGGGAGCTGTTTTTT.

The rearrangement uses TRBV11-2 and TRBJ2-7, with D maybe TRBD2 (5 bases). V lost 3 bases, J lost 2 bases, and 8 bases lay in between. This CDR3 has 13 residues. Germline CDR1 is SGHAT and CDR2 is FQNNGV. CDR3: CASSLGETYEQYF. CDR3 nucleotides: TGTGCCAGCAGCTTGGGAGAAACCTACGAGCAGTACTTC.

This rearrangement joins TRBV14 to TRBJ2-5; D may be TRBD2 (5 bases). The germline CDR1 and CDR2 sequences are SGHDN and FVKESK. This CDR3 comprises 13 residues. The germline V and J ends were trimmed by 5 bases and 2 bases, with 9 bases remaining between them. The CDR3 DNA reads TGTGCCAGCAGCAGACTATCACAAGAGACCCAGTACTTC. It specifies CASSRLSQETQYF.

This clone was recorded only once. The rearrangement joins TRBV7-9 to TRBJ1-3; a possible D gene is TRBD1 (5 bases). The length of the CDR3 is 14 residues. Per the germline V gene, CDR1 is SEHNR and CDR2 is FQNEAQ (reference sequence). The germline V and J ends were trimmed by 5 bases and 3 bases, with 11 bases remaining between them. The CDR3 loop reads CASSRRDLGNTIYF. The CDR3 bases are TGTGCCAGCAGCCGCCGGGACCTTGGAAACACCATATATTTT.

CDR3 DNA sequence: TGTGCCAGCAGCCATGGGGGTTCGGGCACTGAAGCTTTCTTT. It yields the protein CASSHGGSGTEAFF. The chain employs TRBV3-1 (or the pseudogene TRBV3-2) and TRBJ1-1; D may be TRBD1 (5 bases). Between the trimmed V and J ends, which lost 3 bases and 4 bases, there was a span of 12 bases. The CDR3 consists of 14 residues. Germline-derived CDR1 and CDR2 are LGHDT and YNNKEL (reference sequence).

The V gene is TRBV24-1, the J gene TRBJ1-2, with 11 positions matching TRBD1. Germline V gene lookup returns CDR1 KGHDR and CDR2 SFDVKD. V dropped 4 bases and J dropped 0; count of bases not matched to a gene: 9. The CDR3 is 18 amino acids. The CDR3 DNA reads TGTGCCACCAGTGACCCCCGGGACAGGGGGGGAGCTAACTATGGCTACACCTTC. It codes for CATSDPRDRGGANYGYTF.

The genes are TRBV2 and TRBJ1-1; 7 bases line up with TRBD1. Germline V gene lookup returns CDR1 SNHLY and CDR2 FYNNEI. V shed 8 bases, J shed 6 bases, and the junction held 0 bases outside the gene matches. The CDR3 covers 10 residues. The CDR3 protein is CASGTAEAFF. CDR3 in DNA: TGTGCCAGCGGGACAGCTGAAGCTTTCTTT.

The J gene is TRBJ1-2, the V gene TRBV5-1; the D gene is possibly TRBD1 (6 bases). From germline, CDR1 is SGHRS and CDR2 YFSETQ. Trimming removed 1 base from V and 3 bases from J, with 19 bases in between. This CDR3 has 17 amino acids. CDR3 coding DNA: TGCGCCAGCAGCTTGAAAGGGTCAGGGGTGGGAGACTATGGCTACACCTTC. As protein: CASSLKGSGVGDYGYTF.

The CDR3 loop is CATSRALNTEAFF. CDR3 nucleotide sequence: TGTGCCACCAGCAGAGCCCTGAACACTGAAGCTTTCTTT. The rearrangement links TRBV15 to TRBJ1-1; D is undetermined. The CDR3 consists of 13 residues. Per the germline V gene, CDR1 is LNHNV and CDR2 is YYDKDF (reference sequence). V lost 1 base, J lost 0 bases, and 3 bases lay in between.

The V gene is TRBV5-1, the J gene TRBJ1-3; possible D gene TRBD1, 5 bases. This CDR3 comprises 15 residues. Germline-derived CDR1 and CDR2 are SGHRS and YFSETQ. V was pared by 4 bases and J by 4 bases, with 15 bases between. CDR3 loop: CASSDARDGGNTIYF. The CDR3 DNA is TGCGCCAGCAGCGACGCCCGGGACGGCGGAAACACCATATATTTT.

V usage is TRBV27 and J usage is TRBJ1-1; D is perhaps TRBD1 (6 bases). Trimming left V 2 bases short and J 0 bases short, with 16 bases between. CDR1 MNHEY and CDR2 SMNVEV come from the germline V gene (reference sequence). This CDR3 region has 17 residues. As DNA, the CDR3 is TGTGCCAGCAGTTTACGGTTCGGGGGCGGGTTGAACACTGAAGCTTTCTTT. This translates into CASSLRFGGGLNTEAFF.

This clone was seen a few times. This sequence joins TRBV11-2 and TRBJ1-4; the D gene is possibly TRBD1 (5 bases). This CDR3 has 14 residues. Per the germline V gene, CDR1 is SGHAT and CDR2 is FQNNGV. Between the trimmed V and J ends, which lost 5 bases and 7 bases, there was a span of 14 bases. Written as DNA, the CDR3 is TGTGCCAGCAGCCCAGGGACGACGAGTGAAAAACTGTTTTTT. Protein product: CASSPGTTSEKLFF.

The gene calls are TRBV19 and TRBJ2-3; 7 nucleotides align to TRBD2. The length of the CDR3 is 16 residues. Germline V gene lookup returns CDR1 LNHDA and CDR2 SQIVND (reference sequence). V dropped 6 bases and J dropped 1; count of bases not matched to a gene: 10. CDR3 region: CASSPGSGAGTDTQYF. The CDR3 bases are TGTGCCAGTAGCCCCGGAAGCGGGGCGGGCACAGATACGCAGTATTTT.

The rearrangement links TRBV19 to TRBJ2-7; D is unresolved. Trimming pared 1 base from V and 5 bases from J, leaving 9 bases between. This CDR3 comprises 13 residues. In germline, CDR1 is LNHDA, CDR2 SQIVND (reference sequence). The CDR3 region has the DNA TGTGCCAGTAGTATAGCACAAAACGACGAGCAGTACTTC. It specifies CASSIAQNDEQYF.

This chain joins TRBV7-6 and TRBJ2-4; maybe TRBD1 (5 bases). The CDR3 has 15 residues. Trimming left V 1 base short and J 5 bases short, with 12 bases between. Germline CDR1 reads SGHVS; CDR2 reads FNYEAQ. The CDR3: CASSLGPGLQNIQYF. CDR3 DNA sequence: TGTGCCAGCAGCTTAGGGCCAGGGCTGCAAAACATTCAGTACTTC.

This chain joins TRBV4-1 and TRBJ1-2; 9 bases line up with TRBD1. Germline CDR1 reads MGHRA; CDR2 reads YSYEKL. The CDR3 spans 14 residues. V dropped 2 bases and J dropped 7; count of bases not matched to a gene: 5. CDR3 sequence (DNA): TGCGCCAGCAGCCAAAGGGGACAGGGTTCTGGCTACACCTTC. Translating gives CASSQRGQGSGYTF.

This clone was detected only a few times. The chain links TRBV18 to TRBJ1-5, with 8 bases lining up with TRBD1. Germline values: CDR1 KGHSH, CDR2 LQKENI. The CDR3 loop spans 16 amino acids. Trimming cost V 4 bases and J 4 bases; bases outside gene matches: 9. The CDR3: CASSRSGQVANQPQHF. The CDR3 nucleotides are TGTGCCAGCTCACGCTCGGGACAGGTGGCGAATCAGCCCCAGCATTTT.

This clone appeared once. The chain links TRBV21-1 to TRBJ1-5; TRBD1 was called by the table and not checked on the DNA. TRBV21-1 is a pseudogene segment. The CDR3 extends over 19 amino acids. The CDR3 region is CASSVRDRVSPYSNQPQHF. CDR3 nucleotide sequence: TGTGCCAGCAGCGTACGGGACAGGGTGAGCCCGTATAGCAATCAGCCCCAGCATTTT.

J is TRBJ2-2 and V is TRBV7-2; 9 positions agree with TRBD1. V shed 4 bases and J 4 bases; nucleotides not matched to a gene: 4. The CDR3 consists of 15 residues. From germline, CDR1 is SGHTA and CDR2 FQGNSA. The CDR3 DNA reads TGTGCCAGCAGCTCCCCGGACAGGGGCACCGGGGAGCTGTTTTTT. It encodes CASSSPDRGTGELFF.

This chain's CDR3 is CASSWNSVAIQYF. DNA of the CDR3: TGTGCCAGCAGCTGGAACAGCGTCGCCATTCAGTACTTC. The chain has TRBV11-2 and TRBJ2-4; no definite D call. The CDR3 is 13 amino acids. Trimming shortened V by 4 bases and J by 9 bases, and 13 bases separated the two germline ends. Germline V gene sequence: CDR1 SGHAT, CDR2 FQNNGV.